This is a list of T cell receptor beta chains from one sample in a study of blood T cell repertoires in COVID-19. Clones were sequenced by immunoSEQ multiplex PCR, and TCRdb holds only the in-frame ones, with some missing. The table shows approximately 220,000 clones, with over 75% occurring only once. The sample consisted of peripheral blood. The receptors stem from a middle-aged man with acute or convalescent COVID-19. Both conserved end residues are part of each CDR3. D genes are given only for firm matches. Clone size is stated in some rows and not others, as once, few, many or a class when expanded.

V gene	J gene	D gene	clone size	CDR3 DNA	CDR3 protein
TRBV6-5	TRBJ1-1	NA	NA	TGTGCCAGCAGTTCCCCCGGCAGGGCGAACACTGAAGCTTTCTTT	CASSSPGRANTEAFF
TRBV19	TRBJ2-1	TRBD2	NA	TGTGCCAGTAGTACTCCTGGGGAGGGGATGGTTGGTGAGCAGTTCTTC	CASSTPGEGMVGEQFF
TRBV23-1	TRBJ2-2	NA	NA	TGCGCCAGCAGTCGCTACAGGGACCACATCCCGAACACCGGGGAGCTGTTTTTT	CASSRYRDHIPNTGELFF
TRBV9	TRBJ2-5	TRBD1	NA	TGTGCCAGCAGCGTAGTGGCAGGGGGCATTGGTGAGACCCAGTACTTC	CASSVVAGGIGETQYF
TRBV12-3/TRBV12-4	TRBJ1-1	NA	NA	TGTGCCAGCAGTTTAGGGCAGAACACTGAAGCTTTCTTT	CASSLGQNTEAFF
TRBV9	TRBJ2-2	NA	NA	TGTGCCAGCAGCGAGGGGCCGATTCGCACCGGGGAGCTGTTTTTT	CASSEGPIRTGELFF
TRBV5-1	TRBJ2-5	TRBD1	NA	TGCGCCAGCAGCGGGGCAGGGGGCATCGGAGAGACCCAGTACTTC	CASSGAGGIGETQYF
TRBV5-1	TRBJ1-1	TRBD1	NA	TGCGCCAGCAGCTTGGGGGACAGGCGTTATACGAACACTGAAGCTTTCTTT	CASSLGDRRYTNTEAFF
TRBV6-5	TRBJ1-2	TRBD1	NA	TGTGCCAGCAGTTCTCCGGGACAGGGGACTTACGGCTACACCTTC	CASSSPGQGTYGYTF
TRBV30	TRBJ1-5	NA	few	TGTGCCTGGTCCCTATGGGATGGAGGTGATCAGCCCCAGCATTTT	CAWSLWDGGDQPQHF
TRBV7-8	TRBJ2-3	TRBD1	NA	TGTGCCAGCAGCTTAGGTACAGGGGCCCCAGATACGCAGTATTTT	CASSLGTGAPDTQYF
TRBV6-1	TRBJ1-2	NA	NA	TGTGCCAGCAGTGCGATCCACACAGGGTCTCTTGTCTATGGCTACACCTTC	CASSAIHTGSLVYGYTF
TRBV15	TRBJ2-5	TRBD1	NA	TGTGCCACCAGCAGGGACAGGGGCCAAGAGACCCAGTACTTC	CATSRDRGQETQYF
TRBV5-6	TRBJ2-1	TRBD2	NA	TGTGCCAGCAGCTTACTAGCGGGGGGGAACAATGAGCAGTTCTTC	CASSLLAGGNNEQFF
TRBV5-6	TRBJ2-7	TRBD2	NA	TGTGCCAGCAGCCGGGACTATAGATACGAGCAGTACTTC	CASSRDYRYEQYF
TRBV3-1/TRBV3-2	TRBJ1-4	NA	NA	TGTGCCAGCAGCCAAGGCCCTTTAACCGGGGATGAAAAACTGTTTTTT	CASSQGPLTGDEKLFF
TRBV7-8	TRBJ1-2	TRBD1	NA	TGTGCCAGCAGCGGGGGACAGAACTATGGCTACACCTTC	CASSGGQNYGYTF
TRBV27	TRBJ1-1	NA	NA	TGTGCCAGCAGTTGGGGGGAATTTACTGAAGCTTTCTTT	CASSWGEFTEAFF
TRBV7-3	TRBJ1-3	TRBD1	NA	TGTGCCAGCAGCATGACAGGGTCAGGAAACACCATATATTTT	CASSMTGSGNTIYF
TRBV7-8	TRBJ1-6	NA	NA	TGTGCCAGCAGCTTATCTGTCCAGGGGAATTCACCCCTCCACTTT	CASSLSVQGNSPLHF
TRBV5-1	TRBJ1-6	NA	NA	TGCGCCAGCAGCTTTAACCCGCGGGGGGGCATAATGGATTCACCCCTCCACTTT	CASSFNPRGGIMDSPLHF
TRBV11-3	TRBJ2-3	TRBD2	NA	TGTGCCAGCAGCTCCGGGACTAGCGGGGTTTCTAGCACAGATACGCAGTATTTT	CASSSGTSGVSSTDTQYF
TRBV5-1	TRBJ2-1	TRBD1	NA	TGCGCCAGCAGCGGAACAGGGGCGGACAATGAGCAGTTCTTC	CASSGTGADNEQFF
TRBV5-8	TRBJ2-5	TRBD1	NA	TGTGCCAGCACCCCCAGGACAGGGTCGTTCCAAGAGACCCAGTACTTC	CASTPRTGSFQETQYF
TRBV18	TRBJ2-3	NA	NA	TGTGCCAGCTCACCTCAAGTTCTAGGAACTAGCACAGATACGCAGTATTTT	CASSPQVLGTSTDTQYF
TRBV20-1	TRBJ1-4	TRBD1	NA	TGCAGTGCTAGTGAGGGGGCGGGTGAAAAACTGTTTTTT	CSASEGAGEKLFF
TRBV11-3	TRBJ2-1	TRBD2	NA	TGTGCCAGCAGTTTAGCGGGGGTCTACAATGAGCAGTTCTTC	CASSLAGVYNEQFF
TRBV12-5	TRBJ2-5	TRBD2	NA	TGTGCTAGTGGGGGGCTAGCGGGAGAGACCCAGTACTTC	CASGGLAGETQYF
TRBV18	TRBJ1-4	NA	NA	TGTGCCAGCTCCCCGACAGGTTCTAATGAAAAACTGTTTTTT	CASSPTGSNEKLFF
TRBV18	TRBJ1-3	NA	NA	TGTGCCAGCTCACCTGAAACGGGAACTGGAAACACCATATATTTT	CASSPETGTGNTIYF
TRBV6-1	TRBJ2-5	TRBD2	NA	TGTGCCAGCAGTGTCTCTGTGACTAGCGGGGGATCAGAGACCCAGTACTTC	CASSVSVTSGGSETQYF
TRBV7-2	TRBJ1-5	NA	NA	TGTGCCAGCAGTCCGGACACTAGCAATCAGCCCCAGCATTTT	CASSPDTSNQPQHF
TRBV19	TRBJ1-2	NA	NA	TGTGCCAGTAGTATATCGCACAGGGAAAACTATGGCTACACCTTC	CASSISHRENYGYTF
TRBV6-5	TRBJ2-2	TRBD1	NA	TGTGCCAGCACCGAGACGACAGGGGGCTGGCGGGAGCTGTTTTTT	CASTETTGGWRELFF
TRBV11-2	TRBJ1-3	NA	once	TGTGCCAGCAGCTTAAACGGGCAATCTGCGGGATTTGCGATCATATATTTT	CASSLNGQSAGFAIIYF
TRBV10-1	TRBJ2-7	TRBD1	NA	TGCGCCAGCAGTCAAAGGACAGGGGAAATTCTGAGCTTC	CASSQRTGEILSF
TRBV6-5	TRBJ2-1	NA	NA	TGTGCCAGCAGTTTTGACAGGACCTACAATGAGCAGTTCTTC	CASSFDRTYNEQFF
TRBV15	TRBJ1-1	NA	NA	TGTGCCACCGCGGGAAGGTCCTCTCGGAACACTGAAGCTTTCTTT	CATAGRSSRNTEAFF
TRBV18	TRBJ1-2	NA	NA	TGTGCCAGCTCACCACCGGGGCCAACGGGTGATGGCTACACCTTC	CASSPPGPTGDGYTF
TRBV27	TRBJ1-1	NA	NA	TGTGCCAGCAGTTTATTTCTCCGGGGAACTGAAGCTTTCTTT	CASSLFLRGTEAFF
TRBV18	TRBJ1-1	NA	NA	TGTGCCAGCTCACCTCAGCGTGAAGCTTTCTTT	CASSPQREAFF
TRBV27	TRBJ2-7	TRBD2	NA	TGTGCCAGCAGTTCCCCGGGGACTAGCTCCTACGAGCAGTACTTC	CASSSPGTSSYEQYF
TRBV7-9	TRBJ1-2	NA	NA	TGTGCCAGCAGCTTACTCGGGTCGAGTGGCTACACCTTC	CASSLLGSSGYTF
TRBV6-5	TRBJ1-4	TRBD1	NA	TGTGCCAGCAGAACACAGACCGGGACAGGGAAAAAACTGTTTTTT	CASRTQTGTGKKLFF
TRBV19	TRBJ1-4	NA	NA	TGTGCCAGTAGCTCTTCAACGGTGAGCGAAAAACTGTTTTTT	CASSSSTVSEKLFF
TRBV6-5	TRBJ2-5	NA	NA	TGTGCCAGCAGTTACTCGAACGACAGGCAAGAGACCCAGTACTTC	CASSYSNDRQETQYF
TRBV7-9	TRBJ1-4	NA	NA	TGTGCCAGCAGTTTTCAGGGGACAACTAATGAAAAACTGTTTTTT	CASSFQGTTNEKLFF
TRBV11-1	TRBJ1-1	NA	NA	TGTGCCAGCAGCTTTGGGCCCAACACTGAAGCTTTCTTT	CASSFGPNTEAFF
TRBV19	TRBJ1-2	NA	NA	TGTGCCAGTAGCCGCGACGGAGCTAACTATGGCTACACCTTC	CASSRDGANYGYTF
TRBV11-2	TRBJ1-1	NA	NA	TGTGCCAGCAGCTCGCATCTCACAGGAGCAAACACTGAAGCTTTCTTT	CASSSHLTGANTEAFF
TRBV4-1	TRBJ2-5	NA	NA	TGCGCCAGCAGCCAAGGCGTGGTTTCCCAAGAGACCCAGTACTTC	CASSQGVVSQETQYF
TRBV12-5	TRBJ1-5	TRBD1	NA	TGTGCTAGTGGTTCGGGACAGCATCAGCCCCAGCATTTT	CASGSGQHQPQHF
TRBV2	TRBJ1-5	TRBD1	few	TGTGCCAGCAGTCCCGGGACAGGGGTTCTTAGCAATCAGCCCCAGCATTTT	CASSPGTGVLSNQPQHF
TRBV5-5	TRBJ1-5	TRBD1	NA	TGTGCCAGCAGCCGACAGGGATCCGGTCAGCCCCAGCATTTT	CASSRQGSGQPQHF
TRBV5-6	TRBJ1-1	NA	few	TGTGCCAGCAGCTTAAGGGTCGAGGGCAACACTGAAGCTTTCTTT	CASSLRVEGNTEAFF
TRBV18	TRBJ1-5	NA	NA	TGTGCCAGCTCACCAGGGCCCAATCAGCCCCAGCATTTT	CASSPGPNQPQHF
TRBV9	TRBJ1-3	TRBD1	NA	TGTGCCAGCAGCGCACAGGGGGCCTCTGGAAACACCATATATTTT	CASSAQGASGNTIYF
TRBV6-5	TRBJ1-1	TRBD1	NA	TGTGCCAGCAGTTACGACAGGGCGAACACTGAAGCTTTCTTT	CASSYDRANTEAFF
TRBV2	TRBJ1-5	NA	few	TGTGCCAGCAGGTGGGCAGATCTTAGCAATCAGCCCCAGCATTTT	CASRWADLSNQPQHF
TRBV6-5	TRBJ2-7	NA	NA	TGCGCCAGCAGTTACGGGCAGGGCAGCTCCTACGAGCAGTACTTC	CASSYGQGSSYEQYF